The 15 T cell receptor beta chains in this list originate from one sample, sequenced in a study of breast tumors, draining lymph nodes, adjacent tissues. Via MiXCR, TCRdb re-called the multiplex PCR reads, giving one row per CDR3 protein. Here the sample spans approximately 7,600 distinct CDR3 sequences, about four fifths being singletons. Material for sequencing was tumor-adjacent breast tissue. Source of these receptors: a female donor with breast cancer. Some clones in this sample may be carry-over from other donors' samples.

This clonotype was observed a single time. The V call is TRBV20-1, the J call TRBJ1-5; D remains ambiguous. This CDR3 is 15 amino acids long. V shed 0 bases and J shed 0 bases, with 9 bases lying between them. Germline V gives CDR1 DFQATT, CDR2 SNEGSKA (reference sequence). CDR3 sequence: CSARDAQVSNQPQHF. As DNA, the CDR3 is TGCAGTGCTAGAGATGCGCAGGTTAGCAATCAGCCCCAGCATTTT.

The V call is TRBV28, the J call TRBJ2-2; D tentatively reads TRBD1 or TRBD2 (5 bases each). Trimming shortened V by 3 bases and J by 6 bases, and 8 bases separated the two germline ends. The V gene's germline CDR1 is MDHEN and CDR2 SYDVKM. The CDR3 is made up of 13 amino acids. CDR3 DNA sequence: TGTGCCAGCAGTTTGCAGGGACCCGGGGAGCTGTTTTTT. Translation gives CASSLQGPGELFF.

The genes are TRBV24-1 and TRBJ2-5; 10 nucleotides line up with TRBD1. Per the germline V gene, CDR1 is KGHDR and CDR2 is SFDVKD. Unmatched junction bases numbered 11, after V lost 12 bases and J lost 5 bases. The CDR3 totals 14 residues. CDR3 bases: TGTGCCTGTCCTCAGGGACAGGGGTCGGAGACCCAGTACTTC. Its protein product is CACPQGQGSETQYF.

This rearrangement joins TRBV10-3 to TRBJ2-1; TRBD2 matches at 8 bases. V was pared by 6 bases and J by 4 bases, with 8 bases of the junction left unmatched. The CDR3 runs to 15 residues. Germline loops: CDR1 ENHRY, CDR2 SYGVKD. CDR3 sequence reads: CAIRTSGSFYNEQFF. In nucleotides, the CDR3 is TGTGCCATCAGAACCAGCGGGAGTTTTTACAATGAGCAGTTCTTC.

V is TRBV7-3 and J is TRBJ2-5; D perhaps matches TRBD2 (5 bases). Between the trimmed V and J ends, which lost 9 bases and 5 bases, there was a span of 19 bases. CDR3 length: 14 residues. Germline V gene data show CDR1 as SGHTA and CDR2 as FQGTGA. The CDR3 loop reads CARSGLAPEETQYF. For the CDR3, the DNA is TGTGCCAGGAGTGGTTTAGCGCCGGAGGAGACCCAGTACTTC.

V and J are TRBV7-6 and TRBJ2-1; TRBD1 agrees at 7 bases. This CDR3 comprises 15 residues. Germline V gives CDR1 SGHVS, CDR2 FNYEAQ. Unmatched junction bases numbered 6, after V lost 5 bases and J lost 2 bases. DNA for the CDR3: TGTGCCAGCAGCACCTCGACAGGGCCCTACAATGAGCAGTTCTTC. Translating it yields CASSTSTGPYNEQFF.

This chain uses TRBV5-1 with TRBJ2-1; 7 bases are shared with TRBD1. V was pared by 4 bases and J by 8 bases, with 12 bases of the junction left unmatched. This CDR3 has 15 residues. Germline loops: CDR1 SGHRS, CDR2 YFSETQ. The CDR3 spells CASSGTGVLVHEQFF. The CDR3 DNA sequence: TGCGCCAGCAGCGGAACAGGGGTATTAGTCCATGAGCAGTTCTTC.

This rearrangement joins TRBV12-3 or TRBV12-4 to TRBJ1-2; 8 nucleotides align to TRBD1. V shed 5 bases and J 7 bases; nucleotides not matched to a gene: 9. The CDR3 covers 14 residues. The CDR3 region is CASSLTRGRSGYTF. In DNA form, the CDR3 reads TGTGCCAGCAGTCTGACCAGGGGGCGTAGTGGCTACACCTTC.

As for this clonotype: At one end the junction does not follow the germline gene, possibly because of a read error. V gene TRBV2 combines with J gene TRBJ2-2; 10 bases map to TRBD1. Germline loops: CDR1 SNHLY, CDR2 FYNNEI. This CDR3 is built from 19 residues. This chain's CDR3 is CASSLDTMTGGFNTGELFF. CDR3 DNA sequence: TGTGCCAGCAGCTTAGATACCATGACAGGGGGCTTTAACACCGGAGAGCTGTTTTTT.

CDR3 loop: CSAPLGGPGSEQYF. The DNA for the CDR3 is TGCAGTGCTCCCCTCGGGGGACCCGGATCTGAGCAGTACTTC. This chain connects TRBV20-1 to TRBJ2-7; a weak D match, TRBD2 (6 bases). The V and J ends lost 5 bases and 7 bases respectively, with 21 bases between them. CDR1 DFQATT and CDR2 SNEGSKA come from the germline V gene (reference sequence). This CDR3 comprises 14 residues.

The CDR3 region is CSARPLAGGASYEQYF. DNA for the CDR3: TGCAGTGCTCGTCCTCTTGCAGGGGGCGCTTCCTACGAGCAGTACTTC. The chain has TRBV20-1 and TRBJ2-7; 8 bases align to TRBD1. The J segment lost 1 base and the V segment lost 5 bases, leaving 13 bases of the junction unmatched. The CDR3 extends over 16 amino acids. Germline V CDR1 and CDR2: DFQATT, SNEGSKA (reference sequence).

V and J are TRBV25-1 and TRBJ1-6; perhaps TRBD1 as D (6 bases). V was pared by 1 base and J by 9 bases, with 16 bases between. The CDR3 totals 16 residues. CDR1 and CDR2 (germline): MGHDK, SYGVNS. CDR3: CASSEFEARGPSPLHF. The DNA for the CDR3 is TGTGCCAGCAGTGAATTCGAAGCCCGGGGGCCTTCACCCCTCCACTTT.

The DNA of the CDR3 is TGTGCCAGCAGCCAGACTAGCGGGACCGACCAAGAGACCCAGTACTTC. Translating it yields CASSQTSGTDQETQYF. The V gene is TRBV11-2, the J gene TRBJ2-5, with 11 bases identical to TRBD2. Germline CDR1 reads SGHAT; CDR2 reads FQNNGV. The CDR3 has 16 amino acids. The ends lost 5 bases at V and 0 bases at J; junction bases unmatched: 5.

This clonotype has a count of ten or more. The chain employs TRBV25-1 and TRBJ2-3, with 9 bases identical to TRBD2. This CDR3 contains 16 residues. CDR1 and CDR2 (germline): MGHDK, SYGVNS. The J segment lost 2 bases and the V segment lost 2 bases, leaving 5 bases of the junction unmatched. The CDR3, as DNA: TGTGCCAGCAGTGAAACGGCTAGCGGGGTCACAGATACGCAGTATTTT. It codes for CASSETASGVTDTQYF. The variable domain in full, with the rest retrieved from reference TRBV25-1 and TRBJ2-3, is EADIYQTPRYLVIGTGKKITLECSQTMGHDKMYWYQQDPGMELHLIHYSYGVNSTEKGDLSSESTVSRIRTEHFPLTLESARPSHTSQYLCASSETASGVTDTQYFGPGTRLTVL.

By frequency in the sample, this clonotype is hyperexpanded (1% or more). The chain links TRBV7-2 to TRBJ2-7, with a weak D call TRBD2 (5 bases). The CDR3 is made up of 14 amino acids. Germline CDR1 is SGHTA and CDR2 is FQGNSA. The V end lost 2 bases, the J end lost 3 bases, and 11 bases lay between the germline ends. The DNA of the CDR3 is TGTGCCAGCAGCTTAAATGCGGGCCACTACGAGCAGTACTTC. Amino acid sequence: CASSLNAGHYEQYF.